This T cell receptor (beta chain) came from a study of T cell repertoires in cytomegalovirus infection. As for the study in general: Both a matching HLA type and CMV infection were indicated by public TCR beta signatures. Whole-study findings and limits: HLA-C-restricted CMV-specific TCR beta clonotypes prevailed in the ex vivo response. Accumulated public TCR beta family frequency recognized individuals carrying CMV together with the relevant HLA.

CDR3 size: 16 residues. V lost 4 bases and J lost 3; bases outside the gene matches: 10. Germline CDR1 and CDR2: LNHNV and YYDKDF (reference sequence). Comment on this clonotype: The antigen is unknown.

TCRdb reprocessed the reads with MiXCR, giving one entry per CDR3 protein. This table has about 490,000 distinct CDR3 sequences, about 17% appearing once. The chain uses TRBV15 and TRBJ2-5; 8 bases are shared with TRBD1. The sequence was obtained from a human donor in good health (CMV status not recorded). Some clones in this sample may be carry-over from other donors' samples. What was sequenced was CD8+ T cells from PBMCs. Here the CDR3 reads CATSMVGQVMEETQYF. DNA for the CDR3: TGTGCCACCAGCATGGTGGGACAGGTTATGGAAGAGACCCAGTACTTC. The variable domain in full, completed from reference TRBV15 and TRBJ2-5, reads DAMVIQNPRYQVTQFGKPVTLSCSQTLNHNVMYWYQQKSSQAPKLLFHYYDKDFNNEADTPDNFQSRRPNTSFCFLDIRSPGLGDTAMYLCATSMVGQVMEETQYFGPGTRLLVL.